The clone carrying this TCR beta chain showed up just a few times. The antigen is not known. This record comes from a study of radiation and T cells in renal cell carcinoma. General observations from the study: Top tumor clonotypes rose in blood 2 weeks post-radiation, then contracted.

Measured with immunoSEQ multiplex PCR; TCRdb has only the in-frame clones, and not every one. The profile shows 94,000 or so clones, roughly four fifths of them singletons. Time point of the sample: baseline pretreatment blood. The treatment is: 15 Gy SBRT to primary tumor, nephrectomy 4 weeks later. The patient's renal cell carcinoma had clear cell pathology. V lost 0 bases and J lost 4, with 21 bases in between. Germline V CDR1 and CDR2: SEHNR, FQNEAQ (reference sequence). The CDR3 has 18 amino acids. Sequenced material: blood, taken from a patient whose treatment included radiotherapy and nephrectomy. The receptor's source is a man between 60 and 75 years old with renal cell carcinoma. The rearrangement uses TRBV7-9 and TRBJ1-2; D is perhaps TRBD1 (5 bases). CDR3 in amino acids: CASSLAKFGQGYPYGYTF. The CDR3 DNA reads as TGTGCCAGCAGCTTAGCGAAGTTTGGGCAGGGCTACCCCTATGGCTACACCTTC.